This is a list of T cell receptor beta chains from one sample in a study of blood T cell repertoires in COVID-19. Generated by immunoSEQ multiplex PCR, the TCRdb table keeps only in-frame clones and is missing some. In the table there are 210,000 or so clones, approximately 84% of which are singletons. The sample consisted of PBMCs or T cells enriched from blood (not recorded which). The receptors derive from a man aged 60 to 69 who had recovered from COVID-19. The CDR3 runs from the conserved cysteine through the conserved F or W. The D gene is left open where the match is weak. Rows give clone size only sometimes, using once, few, many, or a class for an expanded clone.

>TRBJ1-2|TRBV21-1|NA|NA
CASSTDRALFNYGYTF
TGTGCCAGCAGCACCGACAGGGCGTTGTTTAACTATGGCTACACCTTC
>TRBJ1-2|TRBV19|NA|NA
CASSIGQGSYTF
TGTGCCAGTAGTATAGGGCAGGGGAGCTACACCTTC
>TRBJ1-2|TRBV19|once|TRBD1
CASSTTGTGNGYTF
TGTGCCAGTAGTACAACCGGGACAGGGAACGGCTACACCTTC
>TRBJ1-3|TRBV5-6|NA|TRBD1
CASSLQGAGNTIYF
TGTGCCAGCAGCCTACAGGGGGCTGGAAACACCATATATTTT
>TRBJ1-1|TRBV10-3|NA|NA
CAISDSRSNTEAFF
TGTGCCATCAGTGACTCTAGGTCGAACACTGAAGCTTTCTTT
>TRBJ2-5|TRBV5-5|NA|TRBD1
CASSLRQGQETQYF
TGTGCCAGCAGCTTGAGACAGGGACAAGAGACCCAGTACTTC
>TRBJ2-3|TRBV14|NA|NA
CASSQSRPFQGADTQYF
TGTGCCAGCAGCCAATCGCGTCCCTTCCAGGGTGCAGATACGCAGTATTTT
>TRBJ2-7|TRBV27|NA|NA
CASSLSPDSPTEQYF
TGTGCCAGCAGTTTATCGCCGGACAGTCCGACCGAGCAGTACTTC
>TRBJ1-2|TRBV6-2/TRBV6-3|NA|NA
CASSYGFLQGEANYGYTF
TGTGCCAGCAGTTACGGCTTCCTACAGGGTGAAGCTAACTATGGCTACACCTTC
>TRBJ2-2|TRBV5-1|NA|TRBD2
CASSLAVAGGLTGELFF
TGCGCCAGCAGCTTGGCCGTGGCGGGGGGCCTTACCGGGGAGCTGTTTTTT
>TRBJ1-3|TRBV5-1|NA|TRBD1
CASSSGTAENTIYF
TGCGCCAGCAGCTCCGGGACAGCCGAAAACACCATATATTTT
>TRBJ2-7|TRBV18|NA|NA
CASSPPQGIGEQYF
TGTGCCAGCTCACCACCGCAGGGGATCGGCGAGCAGTACTTC
>TRBJ2-2|TRBV5-1|few|TRBD1
CASQTGAGGVGELFF
TGCGCCAGCCAAACGGGGGCAGGGGGCGTCGGGGAGCTGTTTTTT
>TRBJ1-5|TRBV25-1|NA|NA
CASSDRTSNQPQHF
TGTGCCAGCAGTGATAGAACTAGCAATCAGCCCCAGCATTTT
>TRBJ1-1|TRBV9|NA|TRBD1
CASTQGADTEAFF
TGTGCCAGCACGCAGGGGGCTGACACTGAAGCTTTCTTT
>TRBJ2-3|TRBV6-6|NA|TRBD2
CASSYRGGSTDTQYF
TGTGCCAGCAGTTATCGGGGGGGATCCACAGATACGCAGTATTTT
>TRBJ2-3|TRBV6-1|NA|TRBD2
CASSEDDGGAVDTQYF
TGTGCCAGCAGTGAAGACGACGGGGGGGCCGTGGATACGCAGTATTTT
>TRBJ1-5|TRBV29-1|once|NA
CSVSDRNGQPQHF
TGCAGCGTTTCCGACAGGAATGGTCAGCCCCAGCATTTT
>TRBJ2-1|TRBV24-1|NA|NA
CATSDVTGSSYNEQFF
TGTGCCACCAGTGATGTAACAGGTAGCTCCTACAATGAGCAGTTCTTC
>TRBJ1-5|TRBV2|NA|NA
CASSDRQGFSNQPQHF
TGTGCCAGCAGTGACCGGCAGGGTTTTAGCAATCAGCCCCAGCATTTT
>TRBJ2-3|TRBV4-2|NA|TRBD2
CASSLTLAGGPSDTQYF
TGTGCCAGCAGCCTTACCCTAGCGGGGGGGCCCTCAGATACGCAGTATTTT
>TRBJ2-2|TRBV6-5|once|NA
CASRRQTGELFF
TGTGCCAGCAGGCGACAAACCGGGGAGCTGTTTTTT
>TRBJ2-5|TRBV10-3|NA|NA
CAISGTTKETQYF
TGTGCCATCTCCGGGACAACCAAAGAGACCCAGTACTTC
>TRBJ2-3|TRBV5-8|NA|NA
CASSIRAPGRTDTQYF
TGTGCCAGCAGCATCCGGGCCCCGGGGAGAACAGATACGCAGTATTTT
>TRBJ2-7|TRBV2|NA|TRBD2
CASSFLWTSVHEQYF
TGTGCCAGCAGCTTCCTATGGACTAGCGTCCACGAGCAGTACTTC
>TRBJ1-5|TRBV6-1|NA|NA
CASSVSRRGGPQTQHF
TGTGCCAGCAGTGTAAGTAGGAGGGGGGGCCCTCAGACCCAGCATTTT